The 10 T cell receptor beta chains below all came from one sample that was sequenced in a study of cytomegalovirus exposure and HLA in healthy donors. PCR primers comprised 60 Vbeta and 13 Jbeta primers. TCRdb's copy holds only in-frame clones and misses some; the assay was immunoSEQ multiplex PCR. The sample holds roughly 130,000 clones, more than 65% seen once. Material for sequencing was PBMCs. These receptor sequences come from a woman aged 18 to 35 in good health and CMV-seropositive.

The genes are TRBV6-5 and TRBJ1-5, with D unresolved. This CDR3 contains 15 residues. Germline lookup yields CDR1 MNHEY and CDR2 SVGAGI. V was cut by 5 bases and J by 5 bases, with 16 bases left in between. The CDR3 loop is CASSSGEGNHQPQHF. CDR3 in DNA: TGTGCCAGCAGTAGCGGGGAGGGAAACCATCAGCCCCAGCATTTT.

V usage is TRBV4-1 and J usage is TRBJ1-3, with a possible D match to TRBD1 (6 bases). V lost 1 base and J lost 0, with 13 bases in between. The germline V gene encodes CDR1 MGHRA and CDR2 YSYEKL. This CDR3 is 17 amino acids long. The CDR3 DNA reads as TGCGCCAGCAGCCAAGGCGGGGGCCCCCTCTCTGGAAACACCATATATTTT. This translates into CASSQGGGPLSGNTIYF.

The table lists this clone with a few counts. The chain recombines TRBV7-9 with TRBJ1-4; 7 bases fit TRBD1. Germline assignment: CDR1 SEHNR and CDR2 FQNEAQ (reference sequence). This CDR3 contains 15 residues. The V segment lost 0 bases and the J segment 4 bases; nucleotides outside the gene matches: 2. The CDR3 region is CASSLAGQNNEKLFF. The CDR3 nucleotides read TGTGCCAGCAGCTTAGCGGGACAGAATAATGAAAAACTGTTTTTT.

The gene calls are TRBV5-4 and TRBJ1-6; unclear D gene. The germline CDR1 and CDR2 sequences are SGHNT and YYREEE (reference sequence). Trimming took off 4 bases at V and 6 bases at J, with 5 bases between the two ends. This CDR3 region has 12 residues. As DNA, the CDR3 is TGTGCCAGCAGCGCGGCTAATTCACCCCTCCACTTT. Translated, it gives CASSAANSPLHF.

This rearrangement joins TRBV27 to TRBJ2-5; 7 bases are shared with TRBD1. The ends lost 3 bases at V and 2 bases at J; junction bases unmatched: 3. The V gene's germline CDR1 is MNHEY and CDR2 SMNVEV (reference sequence). The CDR3 runs to 14 residues. The CDR3 DNA follows: TGTGCCAGCAGTTTTGGGGACAGTCAAGAGACCCAGTACTTC. This translates into CASSFGDSQETQYF.

The chain recombines TRBV5-5 with TRBJ1-5, with unresolved D. Germline V gene data show CDR1 as SGHKS and CDR2 as YYEKEE (reference sequence). The CDR3 is made up of 14 amino acids. The V and J ends lost 0 bases and 3 bases respectively, with 7 bases between them. This CDR3 is CASSLELNNQPQHF. CDR3 nucleotides: TGTGCCAGCAGCTTGGAACTTAACAATCAGCCCCAGCATTTT.

This chain connects TRBV2 to TRBJ2-2; 9 nucleotides line up with TRBD1. In germline, CDR1 is SNHLY, CDR2 FYNNEI. J gave up 6 bases and V 8 bases, and 4 bases lay outside the gene matches. The CDR3 is made up of 13 amino acids. The CDR3 DNA reads as TGTGCCAGCGGAAGACAGGGGGCCGGGGAGCTGTTTTTT. This sequence encodes CASGRQGAGELFF.

The chain couples TRBV11-3 to TRBJ2-2, with a possible D match to TRBD2 (6 bases). Germline V gene sequence: CDR1 SGHNT, CDR2 YENEEA. Trimming took 6 bases from V and 2 from J, leaving 13 bases between them. CDR3 length: 15 residues. The CDR3 nucleotides read TGTGCCAGCAGTTCGCGGGGTATCAACACCGGGGAGCTGTTTTTT. The encoded protein is CASSSRGINTGELFF.

This clone occurred once. The chain couples TRBV5-1 to TRBJ2-7, with D tentatively TRBD1 (5 bases). The CDR3 consists of 14 residues. Germline CDR1 SGHRS, CDR2 YFSETQ. V shed 0 bases and J shed 5 bases, with 12 bases lying between them. The CDR3 DNA sequence: TGCGCCAGCAGCTTGGAAGGGGTGCTCGACGAGCAGTACTTC. Its translation: CASSLEGVLDEQYF.

The rearrangement uses TRBV4-1 and TRBJ2-7; 8 bases are shared with TRBD1. After removal of 3 bases from V and 2 bases from J, the junction contained 3 bases not matched to a gene. This CDR3 contains 14 residues. In germline, CDR1 is MGHRA, CDR2 YSYEKL. CDR3 in DNA: TGCGCCAGCAGCCAGGGACAGGCAACCTACGAGCAGTACTTC. It is translated as CASSQGQATYEQYF.